What follows are 30 T cell receptor beta chains derived from one specimen sequenced in a study of regulatory T cells in long-lasting Graves disease. Documented time point: newly diagnosed GD, antithyroid drugs for less than 3 months. The TCR library used RNA extracted from PBMCs. Library construction for TCR beta used iRepertoire HTBI primers and Arm-PCR of CDR3 regions. TCRdb re-called the multiplex PCR reads through MiXCR, storing one row per CDR3 protein. The repertoire holds some 220,000 distinct CDR3 sequences, with roughly 19% as singletons. The sample also formed part of further work on T cells in Graves' hyperthyroidism and ophthalmopathy.

The sequences come from peripheral blood mononuclear cells (PBMCs), collected at new diagnosis, from a patient treated with antithyroid drugs. The receptors come from a woman in her thirties with Graves disease.

V is TRBV28 and J is TRBJ2-2; 10 bases match TRBD1. V was clipped by 0 bases and J by 3 bases; unmatched bases: 7. The V gene's germline CDR1 is MDHEN and CDR2 SYDVKM. CDR3 size: 18 residues. CDR3 nucleotides: TGTGCCAGCAGTTTATGGGCGGGGACAGGGGCCCACACCGGGGAGCTGTTTTTT. Translated, it gives CASSLWAGTGAHTGELFF.

In this sample, this clonotype turned up many times. The J gene is TRBJ2-7, the V gene TRBV7-6, with 9 bases matching TRBD1. Per the germline V gene, CDR1 is SGHVS and CDR2 is FNYEAQ. This CDR3 has 14 amino acids. Trimming at V came to 5 bases and at J to 3 bases, leaving 5 bases not matched to a gene. The CDR3 is CASSIDRGDYEQYF. The CDR3 DNA sequence: TGTGCCAGCAGCATCGACAGGGGGGACTACGAGCAGTACTTC.

This clonotype came up many times. The rearrangement joins TRBV2 to TRBJ2-7, with 7 bases fitting TRBD2. The CDR3 is 15 residues long. Germline V gene data show CDR1 as SNHLY and CDR2 as FYNNEI. Losses at the gene ends were 2 bases for V and 6 bases for J; bases not matched to a gene: 10. CDR3 loop: CASSESPAGFGEQYF. CDR3 nucleotide sequence: TGTGCCAGCAGTGAAAGCCCAGCGGGGTTCGGCGAGCAGTACTTC. Looking up the rest from reference TRBV2 and TRBJ2-7 gives the full variable domain: EPEVTQTPSHQVTQMGQEVILRCVPISNHLYFYWYRQILGQKVEFLVSFYNNEISEKSEIFDDQFSVERPDGSNFTLKIRSTKLEDSAMYFCASSESPAGFGEQYFGPGTRLTVT.

This clonotype was detected ten times or more. The chain has TRBV6-2 or TRBV6-3 and TRBJ2-4, with D perhaps given as TRBD1 or TRBD2 (5 bases each). Trimming cost V 6 bases and J 1 base, with 10 bases left between them. The germline V gene encodes CDR1 MNHEY and CDR2 SVGEGT. This CDR3 contains 14 residues. The CDR3 loop reads CASRSGRAKNIQYF. CDR3 coding DNA: TGTGCCAGCAGATCGGGGCGGGCCAAAAACATTCAGTACTTC.

This clonotype was counted many times. V gene TRBV5-5 combines with J gene TRBJ2-3; the match to TRBD2 covers 9 bases. CDR3 length equals 17 residues. The V gene's germline CDR1 is SGHKS and CDR2 YYEKEE (reference sequence). V was pared by 1 base and J by 1 base, with 7 bases of the junction left unmatched. CDR3 sequence (DNA): TGTGCCAGCAGCTTGCCCGGGACTAGCCAACGCACAGATACGCAGTATTTT. This translates into CASSLPGTSQRTDTQYF.

This clonotype was counted at least ten times. CDR3 region: CASSLGQGAHYGYTF. DNA of the CDR3: TGTGCCAGCAGTTTGGGACAGGGGGCGCACTATGGCTACACCTTC. The chain employs TRBV28 and TRBJ1-2; 12 nucleotides line up with TRBD1. Germline loops: CDR1 MDHEN, CDR2 SYDVKM. CDR3 length: 15 amino acids. Trimming removed 3 bases from V and 3 bases from J; junction bases left unmatched: 2.

The J gene is TRBJ1-4, the V gene TRBV19; D gene uncertain. The V end lost 3 bases, the J end lost 10 bases, and 9 bases lay between the germline ends. This CDR3 region has 12 residues. CDR1 and CDR2 (germline): LNHDA, SQIVND (reference sequence). DNA for the CDR3: TGTGCCAGTAGTATCCAAGGCGGAAAACTGTTTTTT. This sequence encodes CASSIQGGKLFF.

The chain links TRBV7-9 to TRBJ2-4; possibly TRBD1 or TRBD2 for D (6 bases each). The germline V and J ends were trimmed by 5 bases and 8 bases, with 16 bases remaining between them. The CDR3 runs to 14 residues. CDR1 SEHNR and CDR2 FQNEAQ come from the germline V gene (reference sequence). The CDR3 DNA reads TGTGCCAGCAGCCCCATAGGGGGGATTGACATTCAGTACTTC. This gives the protein CASSPIGGIDIQYF.

This clonotype has only a few counts. This chain joins TRBV4-1 and TRBJ2-5; D remains unclear. Germline V gene sequence: CDR1 MGHRA, CDR2 YSYEKL. The V and J ends lost 2 bases and 4 bases respectively, with 8 bases between them. This CDR3 comprises 13 residues. As DNA, the CDR3 is TGCGCCAGCAGCCAAATTTTAGGAGAGACCCAGTACTTC. This encodes CASSQILGETQYF.

This clonotype was observed many times. The chain is built from TRBV11-2 and TRBJ1-4; TRBD1 matches at 10 bases. In germline, CDR1 is SGHAT, CDR2 FQNNGV. The V segment lost 3 bases and the J segment 7 bases; nucleotides outside the gene matches: 8. The CDR3 has 16 amino acids. CDR3 sequence reads: CASSFWTGQGTEKLFF. The CDR3 DNA reads as TGTGCCAGCAGCTTTTGGACGGGACAGGGGACTGAAAAACTGTTTTTT.

This clonotype was detected many times. V is TRBV14 and J is TRBJ2-1, with 7 bases matching TRBD1. Germline V gene data show CDR1 as SGHDN and CDR2 as FVKESK. Trimming removed 2 bases from V and 2 bases from J; junction bases left unmatched: 6. CDR3 length: 16 amino acids. The CDR3 nucleotides are TGTGCCAGCAGCCAATTTCAGGGGGTCCCCTACAATGAGCAGTTCTTC. It encodes CASSQFQGVPYNEQFF.

This clonotype was observed at least ten times. The chain is built from TRBV19 and TRBJ2-1, with D possibly TRBD1 on 6 matching bases. This CDR3 has 15 residues. The germline V gene has CDR1 LNHDA and CDR2 SQIVND (reference sequence). Trimming took 8 bases from V and 0 from J, leaving 14 bases between them. DNA for the CDR3: TGTGCCAGTCATCAGGGGCCAAGCTCCTACAATGAGCAGTTCTTC. It translates to CASHQGPSSYNEQFF.

The rearrangement uses TRBV28 and TRBJ1-2; D remains unclear. The CDR3 totals 13 residues. The ends were cut back, 7 bases at V and 2 bases at J, with 11 bases in the middle. The germline CDR1 and CDR2 sequences are MDHEN and SYDVKM. Here the CDR3 reads CASTRAQNYGYTF. The CDR3 bases are TGTGCCAGCACCCGGGCACAGAACTATGGCTACACCTTC.

This clonotype was observed many times. The CDR3 spells CASSPPWSDRGFF. The DNA for the CDR3 is TGTGCCAGCAGTCCGCCTTGGTCAGACCGAGGTTTCTTT. V usage is TRBV3-1 and J usage is TRBJ1-1; no clear D. In germline, CDR1 is LGHDT, CDR2 YNNKEL (reference sequence). This CDR3 has 13 residues. Trimming took off 6 bases at V and 13 bases at J, with 21 bases between the two ends.

The rearrangement links TRBV11-2 to TRBJ2-5; TRBD1 might be the D (5 bases). This CDR3 comprises 16 residues. The ends were cut back, 0 bases at V and 2 bases at J, with 13 bases in the middle. The germline gives CDR1 SGHAT, CDR2 FQNNGV. The CDR3 loop is CASSLEGNRPQETQYF. CDR3 sequence (DNA): TGTGCCAGCAGCTTAGAAGGCAACAGGCCGCAAGAGACCCAGTACTTC.

The chain combines TRBV5-4 with TRBJ2-1; perhaps TRBD2 as D (6 bases). Per germline, CDR1 SGHNT and CDR2 YYREEE (reference sequence). The ends were cut back, 9 bases at V and 8 bases at J, with 21 bases in the middle. The CDR3 totals 14 residues. For the CDR3, the DNA is TGTGCCACCGAGAGGAGGGGAAAACGGCATGAGCAGTTCTTC. This translates into CATERRGKRHEQFF.

There are many counts of this clonotype. V is TRBV27 and J is TRBJ2-1; 7 nucleotides align to TRBD1. Germline-derived CDR1 and CDR2 are MNHEY and SMNVEV (reference sequence). This CDR3 contains 15 residues. V was clipped by 5 bases and J by 0 bases; unmatched bases: 4. CDR3 loop: CASSLQGSSYNEQFF. The CDR3 DNA sequence: TGTGCCAGCAGTCTACAGGGGAGCTCCTACAATGAGCAGTTCTTC.

Ten or more counts support this clonotype. The chain links TRBV28 to TRBJ1-5; D gene uncertain. Per the germline V gene, CDR1 is MDHEN and CDR2 is SYDVKM. The CDR3 has 15 residues. V lost 6 bases, J lost 2 bases, and 14 bases lay in between. CDR3 coding DNA: TGTGCCAGCAGCCGCCGAAGGGCGGGCAATCAGCCCCAGCATTTT. Encoded protein: CASSRRRAGNQPQHF. Drawing the rest from reference TRBV28 and TRBJ1-5, the complete variable domain is DVKVTQSSRYLVKRTGEKVFLECVQDMDHENMFWYRQDPGLGLRLIYFSYDVKMKEKGDIPEGYSVSREKKERFSLILESASTNQTSMYLCASSRRRAGNQPQHFGDGTRLSIL.

There are many counts of this clonotype. The chain employs TRBV12-3 or TRBV12-4 and TRBJ2-5; no clear D. V lost 3 bases and J lost 3, with 17 bases in between. The CDR3 contains 16 residues. CDR3 region: CASSFRASTAKETQYF. CDR3 bases: TGTGCCAGCAGTTTTCGGGCATCTACGGCCAAAGAGACCCAGTACTTC.

This clonotype was picked up many times. This rearrangement joins TRBV3-1 to TRBJ2-3, with D maybe TRBD1 (5 bases). This CDR3 has 15 residues. Germline CDR1 LGHDT, CDR2 YNNKEL (reference sequence). The ends were cut back, 0 bases at V and 4 bases at J, with 11 bases in the middle. CDR3 bases: TGTGCCAGCAGCCAAGAGGGCACCAGGGCAGATACGCAGTATTTT. Amino acid sequence: CASSQEGTRADTQYF.

This clonotype was recorded at least ten times. In nucleotides, the CDR3 is TGCAGTGCTAGTAGCCCGATCACAGATACGCAGTATTTT. This sequence encodes CSASSPITDTQYF. The chain is built from TRBV20-1 and TRBJ2-3; no clear D. V gave up 3 bases and J gave up 2 bases, with 9 bases separating them. The germline V gene encodes CDR1 DFQATT and CDR2 SNEGSKA (reference sequence). There are 13 residues in the CDR3.

The chain couples TRBV7-2 to TRBJ1-1; 7 nucleotides agree with TRBD1. V trimming: 4 bases; J trimming: 10 bases; junction bases outside the gene matches: 18. The CDR3 has 16 residues. Germline-derived CDR1 and CDR2 are SGHTA and FQGNSA. The CDR3 DNA sequence: TGTGCCAGCAGCTCCCGGGACAGATATTTGCCTTCTGGAGCTTTCTTT. It specifies CASSSRDRYLPSGAFF.

A few counts support this clonotype. The V and J genes are TRBV18 and TRBJ1-1, with a possible D match to TRBD1 (5 bases). Germline V CDR1 and CDR2: KGHSH, LQKENI. V dropped 4 bases and J dropped 4 bases, with 13 bases sitting between them. This CDR3 is 14 amino acids long. CDR3 protein: CASSRGAGTTEAFF. The CDR3 DNA reads as TGTGCCAGCTCACGAGGCGCAGGGACCACTGAAGCTTTCTTT.

This clonotype was counted at least ten times. This rearrangement joins TRBV3-1 to TRBJ2-1, with a weak D call TRBD2 (7 bases). The germline V and J ends were trimmed by 0 bases and 7 bases, with 16 bases remaining between them. Germline V CDR1 and CDR2: LGHDT, YNNKEL (reference sequence). The CDR3 totals 16 residues. The CDR3 is CASSQDVREGGNEQFF. The CDR3 coding sequence is TGTGCCAGCAGCCAAGATGTGAGGGAGGGGGGAAATGAGCAGTTCTTC.

In this sample, this clonotype turned up many times. The chain recombines TRBV28 with TRBJ1-5; D is unresolved. Trimming cost V 3 bases and J 0 bases, with 3 bases left between them. The CDR3 totals 13 residues. The germline V gene encodes CDR1 MDHEN and CDR2 SYDVKM. DNA of the CDR3: TGTGCCAGCAGTTTCGATAGCAATCAGCCCCAGCATTTT. Residues: CASSFDSNQPQHF.

This clonotype was recorded at least ten times. The chain uses TRBV6-4 and TRBJ2-7; D not resolved. V lost 7 bases and J lost 12, with 25 bases in between. Germline V gene lookup returns CDR1 MRHNA and CDR2 SNTAGT. The CDR3 has 14 residues. For the CDR3, the DNA is TGTGCCAGCACGGTGTCGTCCGATTCCCTACAGCGGTACTTC. Translated, it gives CASTVSSDSLQRYF.

The J gene is TRBJ2-1, the V gene TRBV20-1, with D possibly TRBD2 on 5 matching bases. CDR1 DFQATT and CDR2 SNEGSKA come from the germline V gene (reference sequence). V lost 2 bases to trimming and J lost 3 bases, with 23 bases between them. The CDR3 covers 18 residues. CDR3 sequence reads: CSARFEGLSVSIYNEQFF. DNA of the CDR3: TGCAGTGCTAGATTTGAGGGTCTGAGCGTTTCTATCTACAATGAGCAGTTCTTC.

This clonotype was observed many times. This chain uses TRBV18 with TRBJ1-2; D may be TRBD1 (5 bases). In germline, CDR1 is KGHSH, CDR2 LQKENI. The CDR3 consists of 13 residues. V gave up 3 bases and J gave up 6 bases, with 11 bases separating them. Here the CDR3 DNA reads TGTGCCAGCTCACCGGAGCAGGGCAATGGCTACACCTTC. It codes for CASSPEQGNGYTF.

This clonotype occurred many times. This chain links TRBV20-1 with TRBJ1-6, with 7 bases aligning to TRBD1. The V gene's germline CDR1 is DFQATT and CDR2 SNEGSKA (reference sequence). V trimming: 2 bases; J trimming: 8 bases; junction bases outside the gene matches: 9. The length of the CDR3 is 15 residues. As DNA, the CDR3 is TGCAGTGCTAGAATCCGGGACAGCTCTTATTCACCCCTCCACTTT. Its protein is CSARIRDSSYSPLHF.

The rearrangement links TRBV6-2 or TRBV6-3 to TRBJ2-5, with D hard to call. V dropped 9 bases and J dropped 7 bases, with 21 bases sitting between them. This CDR3 is built from 14 residues. Germline V gene data show CDR1 as MNHEY and CDR2 as SVGEGT. This chain's CDR3 is CARRSSAKKGTQYF. The DNA of the CDR3 is TGTGCCAGGAGAAGTAGTGCCAAAAAGGGGACCCAGTACTTC.